The next 12 T cell receptor beta chains were all read from a single sample in a study of blood T cell repertoires in COVID-19. This table comes from immunoSEQ multiplex PCR, and its TCRdb copy is limited to in-frame clones, with some not included. The repertoire holds approximately 50,000 clones, with around nine tenths as singletons. Sequencing was done on a sample of peripheral blood. The receptor source for this set is a human donor in a cohort sampled during active COVID-19.

This rearrangement joins TRBV5-1 to TRBJ2-5; 7 nucleotides match TRBD1. V trimming: 4 bases; J trimming: 1 base; junction bases outside the gene matches: 7. Germline V gene lookup returns CDR1 SGHRS and CDR2 YFSETQ. This CDR3 is 15 amino acids long. CDR3 sequence: CASSRTGPLQETQYF. CDR3 in DNA: TGCGCCAGCAGCCGGACAGGCCCCCTCCAAGAGACCCAGTACTTC.

V is TRBV12-3 or TRBV12-4 and J is TRBJ1-5; 7 bases match TRBD1. The CDR3 totals 13 residues. Trimming at V came to 6 bases and at J to 3 bases, leaving 2 bases not matched to a gene. In DNA form, the CDR3 reads TGTGCCAGCAGAGACAGGGCCAATCAGCCCCAGCATTTT. It specifies CASRDRANQPQHF.

The chain uses TRBV10-3 and TRBJ2-1; TRBD2 matches 7 bases. Germline assignment: CDR1 ENHRY and CDR2 SYGVKD. This CDR3 contains 15 residues. With V trimmed by 0 bases and J by 4 bases, 3 bases remained unmatched. The DNA of the CDR3 is TGTGCCATCAGTGAGTCTGGCGGGAGTTACAATGAGCAGTTCTTC. The encoded protein is CAISESGGSYNEQFF.

This chain connects TRBV9 to TRBJ1-1; no firm D call. V dropped 4 bases and J dropped 1 base, with 8 bases sitting between them. Germline V lookup: CDR1 SGDLS, CDR2 YYNGEE. The CDR3 spans 13 residues. The CDR3 spells CASSFHRNTEAFF. The CDR3 DNA reads as TGTGCCAGCAGCTTCCACAGGAACACTGAAGCTTTCTTT.

V gene TRBV9 combines with J gene TRBJ1-5; D is possibly TRBD1 (5 bases). The CDR3 spans 13 residues. Germline CDR1 is SGDLS and CDR2 is YYNGEE. V was shortened by 3 bases and J by 5 bases, with 9 bases between the two germline ends. The CDR3 spells CASSARGDQPQHF. CDR3 sequence (DNA): TGTGCCAGCAGCGCCCGGGGGGATCAGCCCCAGCATTTT.

This clone was seen only once. J is TRBJ2-5 and V is TRBV15; 11 positions agree with TRBD2. CDR3 length equals 16 residues. The ends lost 3 bases at V and 5 bases at J; junction bases unmatched: 8. Germline V gene data show CDR1 as LNHNV and CDR2 as YYDKDF (reference sequence). The CDR3 protein is CATSSSRTSGSETQYF. The CDR3 nucleotides read TGTGCCACCAGCAGTTCGAGGACTAGCGGGTCCGAGACCCAGTACTTC.

V and J are TRBV5-1 and TRBJ2-1; 13 bases are a match to TRBD2. The length of the CDR3 is 14 residues. The V segment lost 9 bases and the J segment 9 bases; nucleotides outside the gene matches: 9. From germline, CDR1 is SGHRS and CDR2 YFSETQ. This chain's CDR3 is CATGRTSGSTEQFF. CDR3 nucleotides: TGCGCCACTGGGAGGACTAGCGGGAGTACTGAGCAGTTCTTC.

The rearrangement links TRBV6-5 to TRBJ1-1; 7 bases fit TRBD1. The CDR3 covers 14 residues. V dropped 6 bases and J dropped 4; count of bases not matched to a gene: 8. Germline-derived CDR1 and CDR2 are MNHEY and SVGAGI. DNA for the CDR3: TGTGCCAGCAGCATGACAGGGCTCCTCACTGAAGCTTTCTTT. It translates to CASSMTGLLTEAFF.

The chain couples TRBV5-1 to TRBJ2-7; 15 bases fit TRBD2. V was pared by 4 bases and J by 4 bases, with 9 bases of the junction left unmatched. Germline V lookup: CDR1 SGHRS, CDR2 YFSETQ. The CDR3 spans 17 residues. The CDR3 protein is CASSAGLAGGPGYEQYV. CDR3 nucleotide sequence: TGCGCCAGCAGCGCAGGACTAGCGGGAGGGCCGGGGTACGAGCAGTACGTC.

The chain employs TRBV14 and TRBJ2-7; D gene uncertain. V lost 1 base, J lost 1 base, and 8 bases lay in between. CDR3 size: 14 residues. CDR1 and CDR2 from the germline V gene are SGHDN and FVKESK. CDR3 bases: TGTGCCAGCAGCCAAGGTCACGGTTCCTACGAGCAGTACTTC. It is translated as CASSQGHGSYEQYF. Drawing the rest from reference TRBV14 and TRBJ2-7, the complete variable domain is EAGVTQFPSHSVIEKGQTVTLRCDPISGHDNLYWYRRVMGKEIKFLLHFVKESKQDESGMPNNRFLAERTGGTYSTLKVQPAELEDSGVYFCASSQGHGSYEQYFGPGTRLTVT.

The chain joins TRBV10-3 to TRBJ2-7; TRBD1 agrees at 10 bases. CDR1 is ENHRY, CDR2 SYGVKD, per germline. This CDR3 region has 16 residues. V lost 0 bases and J lost 5; bases outside the gene matches: 7. The CDR3 spells CAISESWGTGADEQYV. In DNA, the CDR3 is TGTGCCATCAGTGAGTCGTGGGGGACAGGGGCAGACGAGCAGTACGTC.

The sample holds a few counts of this clone. The chain recombines TRBV30 with TRBJ1-2; unclear D gene. CDR1 and CDR2 (germline): GTSNPN, SVGIG (reference sequence). This CDR3 is built from 11 residues. The ends were cut back, 2 bases at V and 7 bases at J, with 8 bases in the middle. CDR3 in DNA: TGTGCCTGGAGTATTGGCGGTGGCTACACCTTC. Its protein is CAWSIGGGYTF.